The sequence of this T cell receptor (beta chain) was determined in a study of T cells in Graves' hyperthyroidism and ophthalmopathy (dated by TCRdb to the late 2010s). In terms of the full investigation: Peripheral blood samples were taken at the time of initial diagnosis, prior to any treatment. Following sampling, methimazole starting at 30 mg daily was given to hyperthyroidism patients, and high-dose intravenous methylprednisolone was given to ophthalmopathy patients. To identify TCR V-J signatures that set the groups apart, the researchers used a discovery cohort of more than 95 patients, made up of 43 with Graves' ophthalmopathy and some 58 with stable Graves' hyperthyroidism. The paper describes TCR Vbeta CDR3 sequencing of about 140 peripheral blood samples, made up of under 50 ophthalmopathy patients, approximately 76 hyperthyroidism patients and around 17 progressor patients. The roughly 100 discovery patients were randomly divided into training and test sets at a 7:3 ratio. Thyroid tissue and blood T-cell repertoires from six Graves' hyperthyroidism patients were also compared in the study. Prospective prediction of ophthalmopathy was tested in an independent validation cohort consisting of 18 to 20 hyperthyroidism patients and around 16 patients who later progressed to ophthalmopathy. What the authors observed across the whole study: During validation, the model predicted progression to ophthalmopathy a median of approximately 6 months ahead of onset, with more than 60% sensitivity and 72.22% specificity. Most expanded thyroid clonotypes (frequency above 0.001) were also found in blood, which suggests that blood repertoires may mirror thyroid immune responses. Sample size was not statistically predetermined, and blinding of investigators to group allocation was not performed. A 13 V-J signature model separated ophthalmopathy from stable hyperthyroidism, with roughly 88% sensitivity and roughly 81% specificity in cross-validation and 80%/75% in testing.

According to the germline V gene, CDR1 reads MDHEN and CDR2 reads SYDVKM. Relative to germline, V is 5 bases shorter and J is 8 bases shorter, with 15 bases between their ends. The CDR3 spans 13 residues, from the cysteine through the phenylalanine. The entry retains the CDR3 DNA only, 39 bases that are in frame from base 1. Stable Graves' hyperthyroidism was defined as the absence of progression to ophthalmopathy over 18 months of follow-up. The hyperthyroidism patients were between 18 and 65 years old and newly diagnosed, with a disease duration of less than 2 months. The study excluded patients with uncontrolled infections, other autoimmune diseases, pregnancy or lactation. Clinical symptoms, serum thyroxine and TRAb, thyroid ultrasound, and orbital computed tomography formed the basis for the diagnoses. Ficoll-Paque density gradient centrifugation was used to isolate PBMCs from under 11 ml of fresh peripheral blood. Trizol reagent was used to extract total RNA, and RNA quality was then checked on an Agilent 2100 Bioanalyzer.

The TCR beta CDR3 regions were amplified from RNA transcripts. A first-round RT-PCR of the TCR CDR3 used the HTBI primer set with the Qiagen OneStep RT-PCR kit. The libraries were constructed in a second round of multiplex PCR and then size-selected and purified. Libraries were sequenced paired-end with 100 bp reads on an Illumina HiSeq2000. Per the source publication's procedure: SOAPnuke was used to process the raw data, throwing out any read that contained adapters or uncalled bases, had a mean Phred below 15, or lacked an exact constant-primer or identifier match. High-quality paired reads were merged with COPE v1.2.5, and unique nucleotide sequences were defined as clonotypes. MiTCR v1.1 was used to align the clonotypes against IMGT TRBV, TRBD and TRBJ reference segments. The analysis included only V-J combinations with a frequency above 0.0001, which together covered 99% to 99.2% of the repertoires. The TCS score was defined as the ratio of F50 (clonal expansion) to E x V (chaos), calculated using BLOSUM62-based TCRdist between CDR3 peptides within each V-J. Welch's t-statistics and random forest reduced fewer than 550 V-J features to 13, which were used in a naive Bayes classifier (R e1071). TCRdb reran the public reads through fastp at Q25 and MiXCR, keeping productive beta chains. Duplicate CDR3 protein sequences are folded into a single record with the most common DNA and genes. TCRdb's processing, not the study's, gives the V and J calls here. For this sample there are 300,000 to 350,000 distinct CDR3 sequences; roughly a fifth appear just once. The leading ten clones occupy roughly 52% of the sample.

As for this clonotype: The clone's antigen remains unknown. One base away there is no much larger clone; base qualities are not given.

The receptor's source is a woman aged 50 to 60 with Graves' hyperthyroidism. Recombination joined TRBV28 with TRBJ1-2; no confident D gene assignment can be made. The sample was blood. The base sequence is TGTGCCAGCAGTAACCGGGCGTCGGAAGGCTACACCTTC. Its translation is CASSNRASEGYTF.